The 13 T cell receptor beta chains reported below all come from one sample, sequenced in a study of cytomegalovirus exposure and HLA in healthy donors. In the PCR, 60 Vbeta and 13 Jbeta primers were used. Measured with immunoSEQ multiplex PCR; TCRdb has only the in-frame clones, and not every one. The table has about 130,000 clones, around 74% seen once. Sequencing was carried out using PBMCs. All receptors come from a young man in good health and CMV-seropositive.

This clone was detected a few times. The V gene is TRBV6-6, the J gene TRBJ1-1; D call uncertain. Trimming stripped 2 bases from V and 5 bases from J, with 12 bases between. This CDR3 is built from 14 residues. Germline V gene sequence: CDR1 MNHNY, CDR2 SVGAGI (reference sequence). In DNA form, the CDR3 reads TGTGCCAGCAGTTACCGGGTGGGGAGAACTGAAGCTTTCTTT. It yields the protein CASSYRVGRTEAFF.

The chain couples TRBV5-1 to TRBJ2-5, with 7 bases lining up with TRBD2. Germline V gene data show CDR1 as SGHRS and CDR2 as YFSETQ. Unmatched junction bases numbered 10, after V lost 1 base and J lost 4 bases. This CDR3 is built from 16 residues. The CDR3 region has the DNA TGCGCCAGCAGCTTGTTACCCGCTAGCGGTGGAGAGACCCAGTACTTC. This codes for CASSLLPASGGETQYF.

The CDR3 spells CASSLLAGSYNEQFF. The DNA of the CDR3 is TGTGCCAGCAGTCTACTAGCGGGTTCCTACAATGAGCAGTTCTTC. J is TRBJ2-1 and V is TRBV2; 9 nucleotides align to TRBD2. After removal of 5 bases from V and 1 base from J, the junction contained 3 bases not matched to a gene. The CDR3 has 15 amino acids. CDR1 SNHLY and CDR2 FYNNEI come from the germline V gene. Combining the CDR3 with reference TRBV2 and TRBJ2-1 gives the whole variable domain EPEVTQTPSHQVTQMGQEVILRCVPISNHLYFYWYRQILGQKVEFLVSFYNNEISEKSEIFDDQFSVERPDGSNFTLKIRSTKLEDSAMYFCASSLLAGSYNEQFFGPGTRLTVL.

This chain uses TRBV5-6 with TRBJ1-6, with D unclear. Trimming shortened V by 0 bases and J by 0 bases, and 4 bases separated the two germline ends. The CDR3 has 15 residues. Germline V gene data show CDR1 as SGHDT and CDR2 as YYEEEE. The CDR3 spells CASSLGSSYNSPLHF. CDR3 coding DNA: TGTGCCAGCAGCTTGGGCAGCTCCTATAATTCACCCCTCCACTTT. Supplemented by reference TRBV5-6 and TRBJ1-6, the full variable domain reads DAGVTQSPTHLIKTRGQQVTLRCSPKSGHDTVSWYQQALGQGPQFIFQYYEEEERQRGNFPDRFSGHQFPNYSSELNVNALLLGDSALYLCASSLGSSYNSPLHFGNGTRLTVT.

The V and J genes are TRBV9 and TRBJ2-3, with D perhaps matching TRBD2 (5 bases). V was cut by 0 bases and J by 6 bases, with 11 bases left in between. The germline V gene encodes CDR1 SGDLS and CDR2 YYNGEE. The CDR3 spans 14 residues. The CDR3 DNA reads TGTGCCAGCAGCGTAGAAGGACTGGTCGATACGCAGTATTTT. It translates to CASSVEGLVDTQYF.

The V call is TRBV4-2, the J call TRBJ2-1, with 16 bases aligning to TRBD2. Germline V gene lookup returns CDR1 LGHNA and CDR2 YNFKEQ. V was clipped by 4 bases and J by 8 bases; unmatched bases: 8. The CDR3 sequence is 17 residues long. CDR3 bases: TGTGCCAGCAGCCCCTTGGGGACTAGCGGGAGGGGTGATGAGCAGTTCTTC. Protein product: CASSPLGTSGRGDEQFF.

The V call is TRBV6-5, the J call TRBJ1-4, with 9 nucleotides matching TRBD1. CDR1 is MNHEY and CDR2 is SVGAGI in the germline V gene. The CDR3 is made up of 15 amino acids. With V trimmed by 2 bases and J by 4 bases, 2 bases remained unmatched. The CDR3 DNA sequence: TGTGCCAGCAGTTACGTGGGACAGGGTAATGAAAAACTGTTTTTT. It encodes CASSYVGQGNEKLFF.

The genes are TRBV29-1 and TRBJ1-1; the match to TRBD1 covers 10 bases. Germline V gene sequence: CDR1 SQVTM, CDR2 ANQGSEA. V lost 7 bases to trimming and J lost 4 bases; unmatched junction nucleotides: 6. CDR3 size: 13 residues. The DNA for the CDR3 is TGCAGCGCACGGACAGGGGGTGGCACTGAAGCTTTCTTT. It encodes CSARTGGGTEAFF.

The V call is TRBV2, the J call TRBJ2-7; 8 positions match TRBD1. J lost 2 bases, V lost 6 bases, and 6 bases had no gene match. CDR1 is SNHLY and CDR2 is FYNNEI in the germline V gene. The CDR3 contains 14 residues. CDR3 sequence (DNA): TGTGCCAGCAGAGTGGGACAGGCCGCCTACGAGCAGTACTTC. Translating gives CASRVGQAAYEQYF.

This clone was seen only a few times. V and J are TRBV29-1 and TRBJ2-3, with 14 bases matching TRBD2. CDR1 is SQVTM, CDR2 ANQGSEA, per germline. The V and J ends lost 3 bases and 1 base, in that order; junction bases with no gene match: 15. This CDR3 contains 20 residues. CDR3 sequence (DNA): TGCAGCGTTGACGTCTGGACTAGCGGGAGGCTCGGGCGGGGCACAGATACGCAGTATTTT. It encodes CSVDVWTSGRLGRGTDTQYF.

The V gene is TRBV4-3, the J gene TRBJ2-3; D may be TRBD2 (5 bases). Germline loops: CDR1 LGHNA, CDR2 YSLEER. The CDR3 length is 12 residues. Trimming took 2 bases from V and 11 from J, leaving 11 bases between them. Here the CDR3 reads CASSQSGMGQYF. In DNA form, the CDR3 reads TGCGCCAGCAGCCAATCCGGGATGGGGCAGTATTTT.

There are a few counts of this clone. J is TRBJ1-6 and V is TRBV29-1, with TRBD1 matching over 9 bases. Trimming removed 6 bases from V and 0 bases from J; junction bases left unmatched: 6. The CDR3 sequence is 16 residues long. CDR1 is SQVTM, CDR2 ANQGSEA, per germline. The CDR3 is CSVRDRDFSYNSPLHF. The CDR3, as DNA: TGCAGCGTCCGGGACAGGGACTTCTCCTATAATTCACCCCTCCACTTT.

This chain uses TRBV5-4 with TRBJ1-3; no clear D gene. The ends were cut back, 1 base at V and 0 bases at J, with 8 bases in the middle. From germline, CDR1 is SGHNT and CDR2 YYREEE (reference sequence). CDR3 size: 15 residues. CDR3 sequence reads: CASSLPASSGNTIYF. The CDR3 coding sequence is TGTGCCAGCAGCTTGCCCGCGAGCTCTGGAAACACCATATATTTT. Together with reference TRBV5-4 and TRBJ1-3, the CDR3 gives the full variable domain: ETGVTQSPTHLIKTRGQQVTLRCSSQSGHNTVSWYQQALGQGPQFIFQYYREEENGRGNFPPRFSGLQFPNYSSELNVNALELDDSALYLCASSLPASSGNTIYFGEGSWLTVV.